The 14 T cell receptor beta chains below were found in one sample sequenced in a study of follicular helper T cells after annual influenza vaccination. Time point specified: 2014-2015 season, pre-vaccination. Clones were sequenced by immunoSEQ multiplex PCR, and TCRdb holds only the in-frame ones, with some missing. The table lists several thousand clones, about four fifths of them singletons. The specimen was CXCR5+ CD38- circulating T follicular helper cells from blood, collected on the day of influenza vaccination. The sample's subset: circulating Tfh, non-naive CD4+CXCR5+PD-1+ (ICOS+CD38+ or ICOS-CD38-). All receptors derive from an adult who received the influenza vaccine.

This chain links TRBV6-5 with TRBJ2-5, with D tentatively TRBD2 (7 bases). CDR3 length equals 15 residues. Trimming pared 5 bases from V and 4 bases from J, leaving 17 bases between. CDR1 MNHEY and CDR2 SVGAGI come from the germline V gene. The CDR3: CASSTRGAGGETQYF. For the CDR3, the DNA is TGTGCCAGCAGTACTCGGGGGGCCGGGGGAGAGACCCAGTACTTC.

V usage is TRBV6-1 and J usage is TRBJ1-6; D gene ambiguous. CDR1 and CDR2 (germline): MNHNS, SASEGT. This CDR3 is built from 15 residues. V lost 1 base and J 0 bases, leaving 4 bases between the germline ends. CDR3 loop: CASSEGFSYNSPLHF. The DNA for the CDR3 is TGTGCCAGCAGTGAAGGGTTCTCCTATAATTCACCCCTCCACTTT.

This clone was seen a few times. The chain combines TRBV30 with TRBJ1-6; a weak D match, TRBD1 (6 bases). In germline, CDR1 is GTSNPN, CDR2 SVGIG (reference sequence). The length of the CDR3 is 14 residues. V was cut by 0 bases and J by 9 bases, with 12 bases left in between. As DNA, the CDR3 is TGTGCCTGGAGTGTAGGGGGGGCAGGTTCACCCCTCCACTTT. This gives the protein CAWSVGGAGSPLHF. Full variable domain (missing parts from reference TRBV30 and TRBJ1-6): SQTIHQWPATLVQPVGSPLSLECTVEGTSNPNLYWYRQAAGRGLQLLFYSVGIGQISSEVPQNLSASRPQDRQFILSSKKLLLSDSGFYLCAWSVGGAGSPLHFGNGTRLTVT.

V and J are TRBV6-1 and TRBJ2-2; tentative D call: TRBD2 (5 bases). The CDR3 runs to 15 residues. The ends were cut back, 5 bases at V and 0 bases at J, with 10 bases in the middle. Germline lookup yields CDR1 MNHNS and CDR2 SASEGT. In nucleotides, the CDR3 is TGTGCCAGCAGTAACGGACTGGCGAACACCGGGGAGCTGTTTTTT. As protein: CASSNGLANTGELFF.

This clone showed up just a few times. V and J are TRBV7-8 and TRBJ2-7, with D tentatively TRBD1 or TRBD2 (5 bases each). Germline V gene lookup returns CDR1 SGHVS and CDR2 FQNEAQ. With 8 bases removed from V and 2 bases from J, the gap between germline ends came to 19 bases. This CDR3 has 15 amino acids. The CDR3 DNA follows: TGTGCCAGCCGCCGTGGTTGGGACGGAGCCTACGAGCAGTACTTC. Its protein is CASRRGWDGAYEQYF.

This chain joins TRBV7-2 and TRBJ2-3, with D perhaps TRBD1 or TRBD2 (5 bases each). Germline CDR1 SGHTA, CDR2 FQGNSA. V lost 1 base and J 0 bases, leaving 8 bases between the germline ends. The CDR3 consists of 15 residues. Written as DNA, the CDR3 is TGTGCCAGCAGCTTAGGAGGGGTAAGCACAGATACGCAGTATTTT. Amino acids: CASSLGGVSTDTQYF.

The rearrangement joins TRBV27 to TRBJ1-1; 7 bases fit TRBD1. CDR3 length: 15 residues. V shed 6 bases and J 1 base; nucleotides not matched to a gene: 8. Germline CDR1 MNHEY, CDR2 SMNVEV (reference sequence). CDR3 sequence reads: CASSGGRQGNTEAFF. CDR3 bases: TGTGCCAGCAGCGGGGGGAGACAGGGGAACACTGAAGCTTTCTTT.

This clone was detected once. The chain uses TRBV19 and TRBJ2-7; the match to TRBD2 covers 8 bases. This CDR3 comprises 15 residues. CDR1 is LNHDA and CDR2 is SQIVND in the germline V gene (reference sequence). V gave up 10 bases and J gave up 3 bases; unmatched junction bases: 14. The CDR3 DNA reads TGTGCCACCTCCGAACAGGGCAGCGGGGGCTACGAGCAGTACTTC. It encodes CATSEQGSGGYEQYF.

The rearrangement links TRBV5-1 to TRBJ1-4, with 11 positions matching TRBD1. Per germline, CDR1 SGHRS and CDR2 YFSETQ. With V trimmed by 1 base and J by 8 bases, 7 bases remained unmatched. The CDR3 totals 16 residues. The CDR3, as DNA: TGCGCCAGCAGCTTGAGGCCCGGGACAGGGGGGGAAAAACTGTTTTTT. Its protein is CASSLRPGTGGEKLFF.

The chain has TRBV6-6 and TRBJ1-1; D is unresolved. This CDR3 is 14 amino acids long. V was pared by 6 bases and J by 1 base, with 12 bases between. The germline V gene has CDR1 MNHNY and CDR2 SVGAGI (reference sequence). The CDR3: CASSILNKNTEAFF. The CDR3, as DNA: TGTGCCAGCAGCATACTGAACAAGAACACTGAAGCTTTCTTT.

The chain joins TRBV7-2 to TRBJ1-5; 8 bases match TRBD1. Trimming cost V 5 bases and J 5 bases; bases outside gene matches: 8. The germline V gene encodes CDR1 SGHTA and CDR2 FQGNSA. There are 15 residues in the CDR3. The CDR3 nucleotides read TGTGCCAGCAGCCCCGAGACAGGGGTTGATCAGCCCCAGCATTTT. This translates into CASSPETGVDQPQHF.

The V gene is TRBV4-1, the J gene TRBJ2-7; 8 bases match TRBD1. Germline V lookup: CDR1 MGHRA, CDR2 YSYEKL. The CDR3 covers 18 residues. J was trimmed by 4 bases and V by 0 bases; bases with no gene match: 14. The CDR3 is CASSQEGSWTGPLYEQYF. CDR3 in DNA: TGCGCCAGCAGCCAAGAAGGCTCCTGGACAGGGCCCCTATACGAGCAGTACTTC.

This clone was detected only once. The chain is built from TRBV4-2 and TRBJ2-5; the match to TRBD2 covers 7 bases. Germline CDR1 and CDR2: LGHNA and YNFKEQ. The CDR3 runs 16 residues. V lost 1 base and J lost 5; bases outside the gene matches: 10. DNA for the CDR3: TGTGCCAGCAGCCAAGCGAGCGGGGCCCAGAGGGAGACCCAGTACTTC. It specifies CASSQASGAQRETQYF.

The chain carries TRBV20-1 and TRBJ1-4; D gene unclear. Between the trimmed V and J ends, which lost 1 base and 10 bases, there was a span of 1 base. Germline lookup yields CDR1 DFQATT and CDR2 SNEGSKA (reference sequence). The CDR3 has 9 residues. The CDR3 reads CSARGKLFF. DNA of the CDR3: TGCAGTGCTAGAGGAAAACTGTTTTTT.